This T cell receptor beta chain was sequenced in a study of cytomegalovirus exposure and HLA in healthy donors. Points from the study as a whole: Several of the most significant clusters appeared linked to common viral pathogens, based on a later analysis.

The table lists this clone with a count of one. The antigen is undetermined. PCR primers comprised 60 Vbeta and 13 Jbeta primers. Method: immunoSEQ multiplex PCR; TCRdb's copy keeps in-frame clones and lacks some. The sample records roughly 120,000 clones, around 80% being singletons. Sampled while nominally healthy, donors likely had unrecorded immune exposures. Sequencing was carried out using PBMCs. The receptor's source is a man between 25 and 39 years old in good health and CMV-seropositive.

This chain's CDR3 is CASSIRDSQPQHF. The CDR3 DNA is TGTGCCAGTAGTATACGGGATAGTCAGCCCCAGCATTTT. V is TRBV19 and J is TRBJ1-5, with D hard to call. With 2 bases removed from V and 6 bases from J, the gap between germline ends came to 8 bases. Germline V CDR1 and CDR2: LNHDA, SQIVND (reference sequence). The CDR3 is 13 amino acids.